The sequence of this T cell receptor beta chain was determined in a study of tissue T cells after allogeneic stem cell transplantation. Profiled with immunoSEQ multiplex PCR; TCRdb holds only in-frame clones, not every one. The table has approximately 5,700 clones, under 50% seen once. Note on this clone: Mouse germline and gene names are used. The read is 1 residue too short to cover the CDR3 end, so that end is filled in from the germline J gene.

V was pared by 2 bases and J by 0 bases, with 13 bases between. The CDR3 loop spans 16 amino acids. Germline V gene data show CDR1 as SGHSN and CDR2 as HYEKVE. Described time point: mouse harvest day 14 after allogeneic transplant. Mouse grafts combined 10^7 T-cell-depleted bone marrow cells with 10^6 splenic CD5+ T cells. The material sequenced was gut tissue. The clonotype originates from a female BALB/c mouse given C57BL/6 T cells with graft-versus-host disease after an allogeneic hematopoietic cell transplant. J is TRBJ1-3 and V is TRBV12-1, with a possible D match to TRBD1 (6 bases). CDR3 region: CASSPRDTYSGNTLYF. The CDR3 bases that were read are TGTGCCAGCTCTCCCCGGGACACATATTCTGGAAATACGCTCTAT. Together with reference TRBV12-1 and TRBJ1-3, the CDR3 gives the full variable domain: DSGVVQSPRHIIKEKGGRSVLTCIPISGHSNVVWYQQTLGKELKFLIQHYEKVERDKGFLPSRFSVQQFDDYHSEMNMSALELEDSAMYFCASSPRDTYSGNTLYFGEGSRLIVV.